This TCR beta chain was documented in a study of T cell repertoires in cytomegalovirus infection. Study-wide background: Shared public TCR beta signatures pointed to both CMV infection and a matching HLA type.

This clonotype came up many times. Via MiXCR, TCRdb re-called the reads, giving one row per CDR3 protein. Here the sample spans 250,000 or so distinct CDR3 sequences, more than 9% being singletons. This sequence was found in a human donor in good health (CMV status not recorded). Some clones in this sample may be carry-over from other donors' samples. The source material was PBMCs.

For the CDR3, the DNA is TGTGCCAGCAGCCTAGCCGGGACATTCGATCAGCCCCAGCATTTT. Amino acid sequence: CASSLAGTFDQPQHF. V and J are TRBV12-3 or TRBV12-4 and TRBJ1-5; a weak D match, TRBD1 (6 bases). The CDR3 extends over 15 amino acids. The ends were cut back, 6 bases at V and 5 bases at J, with 17 bases in the middle.